The rows below give T cell receptor beta chains drawn from one sample of a study of cytomegalovirus exposure and HLA in healthy donors. This table comes from immunoSEQ multiplex PCR, and its TCRdb copy is limited to in-frame clones, with some not included. The sample holds about 120,000 clones; 55% to 65% are singletons and the top ten take 9.5%. The sequenced material came from PBMCs. The receptors here all came from a woman in her 40s in good health and CMV-seropositive. Both conserved end residues are part of each CDR3. The D gene is left open where the match is weak. The size field is filled for only some rows; it gives once, few, many or a size class.

d_call clone_size j_call v_call cdr3_aa cdr3_nt
TRBD2 many TRBJ2-7 TRBV6-6 CASKQAPGLATYEQYF TGTGCCAGCAAACAAGCTCCGGGACTAGCAACCTACGAGCAGTACTTC
- - TRBJ2-7 TRBV19 CASSIGLVGSYEQYF TGTGCCAGTAGTATTGGACTCGTGGGATCCTACGAGCAGTACTTC
TRBD1 - TRBJ1-2 TRBV19 CASSLPGTGGDYGYTF TGTGCCAGTAGTCTCCCTGGGACAGGGGGCGACTATGGCTACACCTTC
TRBD1 - TRBJ1-1 TRBV18 CASSPFEGQGGSTEAFF TGTGCCAGCTCACCATTTGAGGGACAGGGGGGTAGCACTGAAGCTTTCTTT
- few TRBJ1-1 TRBV7-9 CASSRLMPEAFF TGTGCCAGCAGCCGACTCATGCCTGAAGCTTTCTTT
- - TRBJ2-7 TRBV9 CASSVVPGIEQYF TGTGCCAGCAGCGTAGTTCCCGGTATCGAGCAGTACTTC
- - TRBJ1-1 TRBV9 CASSVDSLNTEAFF TGTGCCAGCAGCGTAGACAGCTTGAACACTGAAGCTTTCTTT
TRBD1 - TRBJ1-2 TRBV20-1 CSARTGDGYTF TGCAGTGCTAGAACAGGGGACGGCTACACCTTC
- - TRBJ1-2 TRBV28 CASNPVGAVYGYTF TGTGCCAGCAACCCGGTGGGGGCCGTCTATGGCTACACCTTC
TRBD2 - TRBJ2-2 TRBV14 CASSPGGRGHTGELFF TGTGCCAGCAGCCCAGGAGGGAGGGGTCACACCGGGGAGCTGTTTTTT
- - TRBJ2-3 TRBV6-5 CASSYSNTNTQYF TGTGCCAGCAGTTACTCAAACACGAATACGCAGTATTTT
- - TRBJ2-1 TRBV30 CASAHGYNEQFF TGTGCCTCCGCCCACGGCTACAATGAGCAGTTCTTC
TRBD1 - TRBJ1-2 TRBV19 CASSADRGAYYGYTF TGTGCCAGTAGTGCGGACAGGGGGGCGTACTATGGCTACACCTTC
TRBD1 - TRBJ1-1 TRBV2 CASRTGLNTEAFF TGTGCCAGCCGGACAGGGTTGAACACTGAAGCTTTCTTT
- few TRBJ1-1 TRBV7-9 CASSRGEGTEAFF TGTGCCAGCAGCAGGGGGGAGGGCACTGAAGCTTTCTTT
- few TRBJ2-3 TRBV5-5 CASSLGVGSYQDTQYF TGTGCCAGCAGCTTGGGGGTCGGGAGCTACCAAGATACGCAGTATTTT
- - TRBJ2-1 TRBV27 CASSRTFTVEQFF TGTGCCAGCAGTCGGACATTTACTGTTGAGCAGTTCTTC
- few TRBJ1-4 TRBV28 CASSSPPGEGEKLFF TGTGCCAGCAGTTCCCCCCCGGGGGAAGGTGAAAAACTGTTTTTT
- - TRBJ1-4 TRBV27 CASRFIDGTSNEKLFF TGTGCCAGCAGATTCATTGATGGGACATCTAATGAAAAACTGTTTTTT
TRBD1 - TRBJ2-7 TRBV7-2 CASSLSLGTGGYEQYF TGTGCCAGCAGCTTAAGCCTCGGGACAGGAGGGTACGAGCAGTACTTC
- - TRBJ1-1 TRBV27 CASRPYLTDNTEAFF TGTGCCAGCAGGCCTTACCTAACAGATAACACTGAAGCTTTCTTT
TRBD2 - TRBJ2-7 TRBV6-5 CASSPGLAGVREQYF TGTGCCAGCAGTCCGGGACTAGCGGGAGTACGTGAGCAGTACTTC
- - TRBJ2-4 TRBV5-1 CASSFYIGEGNIQYF TGCGCCAGCAGCTTCTATATAGGGGAAGGGAACATTCAGTACTTC
TRBD2 - TRBJ2-3 TRBV4-1 CASSQPAGGSDTQYF TGCGCCAGCAGCCAACCAGCGGGAGGGTCAGATACGCAGTATTTT
TRBD2 - TRBJ2-1 TRBV29-1 CSVDGVSGRISDNEQFF TGCAGCGTTGATGGGGTTAGCGGGAGAATTTCCGACAATGAGCAGTTCTTC
- - TRBJ1-3 TRBV28 CASSFLRASSGNTIYF TGTGCCAGCAGTTTCTTGAGGGCGAGCTCTGGAAACACCATATATTTT
- - TRBJ2-7 TRBV19 CASSPGRGHEQYF TGTGCCAGTAGTCCCGGAAGGGGCCACGAGCAGTACTTC
- - TRBJ2-7 TRBV6-5 CASSRGPTYEQYF TGTGCCAGCAGCAGGGGTCCTACCTACGAGCAGTACTTC
- - TRBJ1-1 TRBV7-9 CASSLNGQENTEAFF TGTGCCAGCAGCTTAAACGGCCAGGAGAACACTGAAGCTTTCTTT
TRBD2 - TRBJ2-5 TRBV28 CASSLFSGRRNETQYF TGTGCCAGCAGTTTATTTAGCGGGAGAAGGAATGAGACCCAGTACTTC
- - TRBJ2-7 TRBV28 CASSSRGKLSSYEQYF TGTGCCAGCAGTTCCAGGGGAAAGCTAAGCTCCTACGAGCAGTACTTC
TRBD2 - TRBJ2-3 TRBV27 CASSLRTSGRKGAWGTDTQYF TGTGCCAGCAGTTTAAGGACTAGCGGGAGAAAGGGCGCGTGGGGCACAGATACGCAGTATTTT
TRBD2 few TRBJ2-3 TRBV9 CASSATSGSGTDTQYF TGTGCCAGCAGCGCGACTAGCGGGAGTGGCACAGATACGCAGTATTTT
- - TRBJ1-1 TRBV7-2 CASSTTWNEEEEAFF TGTGCCAGCAGCACCACTTGGAATGAAGAGGAAGAAGCTTTCTTT
- - TRBJ2-1 TRBV2 CASSREQFF TGTGCCAGCAGTCGGGAGCAGTTCTTC